This T cell receptor beta chain was identified during a study of blood T cell repertoires in COVID-19. As for the study in general: There were acute and convalescent COVID-19 samples, and they came from the United States, Italy and Spain. The analysed material was cDNA or gDNA that came from T cells, B-cell-depleted T cells, or PBMCs.

The germline CDR1 and CDR2 sequences are KGHSH and LQKENI. Trimming removed 1 base from V and 5 bases from J, with 12 bases in between. The CDR3 is 15 residues long. In the original workflow: By means of reference gene primer amplification, nucleated cell counts were estimated. Generated by immunoSEQ multiplex PCR, the TCRdb table keeps only in-frame clones and is missing some. V and J calls and clone size are as listed in that table; D and trimming were resolved from the DNA. The table lists about 200,000 clones, around 86% of them singletons. This receptor was identified in a man aged 50 or older with acute or convalescent COVID-19. Source material: peripheral blood. This rearrangement joins TRBV18 to TRBJ2-1, with D possibly matching TRBD1 (6 bases). The CDR3 region has the DNA TGTGCCAGCTCACCACTCCAAACAGGGAACAATGAGCAGTTCTTC. Encoded protein: CASSPLQTGNNEQFF. The full variable domain, completed using reference TRBV18 and TRBJ2-1, is NAGVMQNPRHLVRRRGQEARLRCSPMKGHSHVYWYRQLPEEGLKFMVYLQKENIIDESGMPKERFSAEFPKEGPSILRIQQVVRGDSAAYFCASSPLQTGNNEQFFGPGTRLTVL.